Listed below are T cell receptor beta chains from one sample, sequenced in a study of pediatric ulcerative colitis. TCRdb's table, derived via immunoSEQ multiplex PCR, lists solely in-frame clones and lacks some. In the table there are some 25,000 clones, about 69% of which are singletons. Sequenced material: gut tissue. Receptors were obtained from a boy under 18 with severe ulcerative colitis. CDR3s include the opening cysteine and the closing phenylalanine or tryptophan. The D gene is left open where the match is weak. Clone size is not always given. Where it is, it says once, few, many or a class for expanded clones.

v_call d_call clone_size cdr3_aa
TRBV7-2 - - CASSSDGQSTDTQYF
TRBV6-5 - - CASSVLGRFNEQFF
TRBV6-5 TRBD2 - CASSRGLAGREQYF
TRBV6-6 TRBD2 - CASSFSASGKTGELFF
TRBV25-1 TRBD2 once CASSESARETSYNEQFF
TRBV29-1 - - CSVILLTRLNEQFF
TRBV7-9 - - CASSLAETEQFF
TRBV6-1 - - CASGQNTGELFF
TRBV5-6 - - CASSYGVNLNYGYTF
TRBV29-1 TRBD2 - CRASRGTSSNEQFF
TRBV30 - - CAWNARGTGELFF
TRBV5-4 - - CASSPEGGSYEQYF
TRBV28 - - CASRKQTNTEAFF
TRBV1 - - CTSSRKLAGSSPRANVLTF
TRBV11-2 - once CASSLRGISSTDTQYF
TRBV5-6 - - CASSRDFTGELFF
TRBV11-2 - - CASSLGGIPYQETQYF
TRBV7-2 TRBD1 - CASSSRQGATEAFF
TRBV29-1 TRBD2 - CSVDSGPSTDTQYF